This T cell receptor (beta chain) was retrieved from a study of T-cell reconstitution after alpha-beta-depleted transplantation in children. Whole-study findings and limits: The study reportedly traced alpha-beta T cells about two months after transplant to several hundred expanded graft clones. A year post-transplant, T-cell counts and diversity derived mostly from newly produced T cells. Diversity of TCRbeta at day 60 was high in some patients, arising from surviving recipient T cells and thymic progenitors.

The CDR3 is made up of 15 amino acids. Trimming cost V 6 bases and J 3 bases, with 15 bases left between them. The V gene's germline CDR1 is SGHRS and CDR2 YFSETQ. Unique molecular identifiers were built into the TCRbeta library. One entry per CDR3 protein, called by TCRdb with MiXCR from the PCR reads. The sample consists of a few hundred thousand distinct CDR3 sequences, roughly 30% of them appearing once. This clonotype turned up a few times. Its matching antigen is unknown. The sequence was obtained from a boy under two years old with Wiskott-Aldrich syndrome, due to receive a stem cell transplant. Source: PBMCs, taken before TCRalphabeta/CD19-depleted stem cell transplant. The gene calls are TRBV5-1 and TRBJ2-2; D may match TRBD1 or TRBD2 (7 bases each). The CDR3 DNA reads as TGCGCCAGCACCCTCCAGGGGGGGGACACCGGGGAGCTGTTTTTT. Translating it yields CASTLQGGDTGELFF.